This T cell receptor beta chain was recovered during a study of graft-versus-host responses after intestinal transplantation (dated by TCRdb to the early 2020s). At the level of the whole study: Recipients received multivisceral, liver-intestinal, or isolated intestinal transplants. All recipients received anti-thymocyte globulin induction followed by maintenance tacrolimus and steroids for roughly 3 years. Bulk TCR-beta CDR3 sequencing was used to track graft-versus-host and host-versus-graft alloreactive T cell clones in the graft, circulation and bone marrow after intestinal transplantation. Alloreactive clones were identified by sequencing pre-transplant mixed lymphocyte reaction products and comparing these products with unstimulated pre-transplant donor and recipient T cells. Of the 20 to 25 intestinal transplant recipients enrolled in the cohort, one of whom was a retransplant, a few patients without pretransplant specimens were excluded. Donor T cell macrochimerism was defined as a peak of at least 4% donor T cells among recipient peripheral blood mononuclear cells. Samples from a few later patients were sequenced in-house on an Illumina MiSeq with MiXCR processing rather than by the commercial service.

The paper as a whole reports these results and caveats: In the allografts of patients with donor T cell macrochimerism, GvH to HvG T cell clonal ratios were high. The relatively low number and heterogeneity of intestinal transplant patients limited the conclusions. GvH clones were detected in recipient bone marrow, and some appeared earlier in ileal mucosa or blood, consistent with an intestinal mucosal origin. Early after transplant, peak levels of circulating GvH clones were associated with declines in HvG clones.

Preparation of the library involved the immunoSEQ multiplex PCR assay. For most patients, high-throughput TCR-beta CDR3 sequencing of genomic DNA was performed by Adaptive Biotechnologies. On the study's bioinformatics: TCR sequencing data were retrieved from Adaptive's ImmunoSEQ software for 15 to 20 patients, whereas a few other patients were processed with MiXCR and VDJtools. Because the origin of CDR3 nucleotide sequences shared between donor and recipient could not be assigned, those sequences were removed. To be classed as alloreactive, a clone needed at least 2-fold expansion over unstimulated cells and a minimum CFSE-low frequency of 0.002% (template counts) or 0.001% (read counts). Clones were considered mappable if detected in sequenced pre-transplant spleen, lymph node, or MLR CFSE-low populations of the donor or recipient. Cumulative frequency of alloreactive clones was calculated as a percentage of all sequences weighted by copy number. In its TCRdb copy, this immuneACCESS table keeps in-frame sequences only and misses some clones. Where compared with another copy, unresolved V genes explain less than half of these, and the others have no known cause. That table supplies the V and J calls and clone size; D and trimming were determined from the DNA. The sample table contains approximately 89,000 clones; only one count was recorded for approximately 92% of them. Of the sample, 15% to 20% is held by the ten largest clones.

As encoded in the germline V gene (reference sequence), CDR1 is LNHDA while CDR2 is SQIVND. The CDR3 covers 15 residues, taking in both the cysteine and the phenylalanine. The sequence is cut down to CDR3 DNA, 45 bases in frame from base 1. For this chain, trimming is 7 bases at the V end and 2 bases at the J end, and the number of junction bases without a gene match is 8. In the first month after transplant, blood samples were collected up to 4 times, and after that at least monthly when available. For this clone: The antigen it binds to is not known. Base qualities are not recorded, but no much larger clone differs from it by a single base.

This specimen was PBMCs, taken about 450 days after intestinal transplant. The receptor comes from a human patient who received an intestinal transplant, so some T cells may come from the graft donor. The chain was built from TRBV19 and TRBJ1-1; 9 bases in between match TRBD1. Here is the DNA: TGTGCCAGTACCCGACAGGGGGGAATCAACACTGAAGCTTTCTTT. It encodes CASTRQGGINTEAFF.